These 25 T cell receptor beta chains share one sample of origin, sequenced in a study of tumor-infiltrating lymphocytes in primary liver carcinoma (dated by TCRdb to 2015 to 2018). Without any cell sorting, total RNA and DNA were extracted together from around 20-30 mg of bulk tissue using the AllPrep DNA/RNA mini kit. TCRdb names Illumina HiSeq 2500 as the instrument used. TCRbeta-specific cDNA was reverse-transcribed from roughly 500 ng total RNA using a constant-region primer and ProtoScript II reverse transcriptase. TCRbeta libraries were built with three nested multiplex PCR rounds, a slightly modified ARM-PCR procedure. Each of the first two PCR rounds ran for roughly 11 cycles and used multiplex TRBV1-TRBV30 forward primers together with a Cbeta reverse primer. The public reads were quality trimmed at Q25 with fastp and then assembled into clones with MiXCR by TCRdb, keeping productive beta chains. Entries that share a CDR3 protein sequence are merged under the most common genes and DNA. The sample table contains fewer than 85,000 distinct CDR3 sequences; only one count was recorded for roughly 72% of them. The top ten clones comprise approximately 26% of the sample.

The sequencing input was tumor-adjacent normal liver tissue. These TCRs come from a middle-aged man with primary liver carcinoma and hepatitis B virus infection.

Note on this clonotype: A read error may account for a junction end that differs from germline. The V and J genes are TRBV11-2 and TRBJ2-4; maybe TRBD2 (5 bases). CDR1 SGHAT and CDR2 FQNNGV come from the germline V gene. CDR3 length: 15 amino acids. The chain's CDR3 is CSSGPQLHLENIQYF. CDR3 DNA sequence: TGTTCCAGCGGCCCCCAATTGCACCTAGAAAACATTCAGTACTTC.

This clonotype has only a few counts. This clone may be a read error of a much larger clone one base away. CDR3 nucleotide sequence: TGTGCCAGCAGCCCAACAGGGGGATTCAATCAGCCCCAGCATTTT. Its translation: CASSPTGGFNQPQHF. The rearrangement uses TRBV12-3 or TRBV12-4 and TRBJ1-5, with 8 bases identical to TRBD1. This CDR3 contains 15 residues. Trimming cost V 6 bases and J 3 bases; bases outside gene matches: 7.

Worth noting for this clonotype: An end of the junction differs from the germline gene, which may be a read error. V gene TRBV7-9 combines with J gene TRBJ2-3, with a possible D match to TRBD1 (6 bases). The CDR3 consists of 15 residues. The germline V gene encodes CDR1 SEHNR and CDR2 FQNEAQ (reference sequence). CDR3 loop: CASSLVGGSTDMQYF. CDR3 coding DNA: TGTGCCAGCAGCTTAGTAGGGGGAAGCACAGATATGCAGTATTTT. Filled out from reference TRBV7-9 and TRBJ2-3, the complete variable domain reads DTGVSQNPRHKITKRGQNVTFRCDPISEHNRLYWYRQTLGQGPEFLTYFQNEAQLEKSRLLSDRFSAERPKGSFSTLEIQRTEQGDSAMYLCASSLVGGSTDMQYFGPGTRLTVL.

This chain joins TRBV7-8 and TRBJ2-1; D is perhaps TRBD2 (5 bases). In germline, CDR1 is SGHVS, CDR2 FQNEAQ. Trimming shortened V by 5 bases and J by 0 bases, and 20 bases separated the two germline ends. CDR3 length: 18 residues. The CDR3 DNA follows: TGTGCCAGCAGCCCACCTGGAGGCTCAGCGATCTCCTACAATGAGCAGTTCTTC. Amino acids: CASSPPGGSAISYNEQFF.

Regarding this clonotype: At one boundary the junction diverges from the germline segment, which might be a read error. The chain is built from TRBV6-2 or TRBV6-3 and TRBJ2-1; 8 bases are shared with TRBD1. This CDR3 has 14 residues. Germline CDR1 reads MNHEY; CDR2 reads SVGEGT. The CDR3 coding sequence is TGTGTCAGCAGAACAGGGGGAGGCTACAATGAGCAGTTCTTC. The encoded protein is CVSRTGGGYNEQFF.

V gene TRBV11-2 combines with J gene TRBJ1-1; D call uncertain. The germline V gene encodes CDR1 SGHAT and CDR2 FQNNGV. This CDR3 region has 14 residues. Trimming took off 11 bases at V and 3 bases at J, with 19 bases between the two ends. The CDR3 nucleotides are TGTGCCCACAGCTTAGGAGAGGAGGACACTGAAGCTTTCTTT. Protein product: CAHSLGEEDTEAFF.

The sample holds many counts of this clonotype. The V and J genes are TRBV6-1 and TRBJ2-1, with TRBD2 identical over 14 bases. V was clipped by 5 bases and J by 8 bases; unmatched bases: 5. This CDR3 comprises 15 residues. CDR1 and CDR2 from the germline V gene are MNHNS and SASEGT. Written as DNA, the CDR3 is TGTGCCAGCAGTCCTCGGACTAGCGGGAGGCATGAGCAGTTCTTC. It yields the protein CASSPRTSGRHEQFF.

A remark on this clonotype: The junction does not match germline at one end; this may be a read error. The genes are TRBV28 and TRBJ1-2; D is perhaps TRBD1 (6 bases). The CDR3 covers 15 residues. Germline values: CDR1 MDHEN, CDR2 SYDVKM. The CDR3 here is CASSSGQRARYDYTF. CDR3 nucleotide sequence: TGTGCCAGCAGTTCCGGACAGAGGGCTAGGTATGACTACACCTTC.

In the case of this clonotype: One end of the junction is discordant with germline, which a read error may explain. The chain joins TRBV10-3 to TRBJ2-5; 10 bases match TRBD1. Germline V gene sequence: CDR1 ENHRY, CDR2 SYGVKD. The length of the CDR3 is 16 residues. CDR3 amino acids: CAIRGDGQGGQETQYF. The CDR3 coding sequence is TGTGCCATCAGAGGAGACGGACAGGGGGGCCAAGAAACCCAGTACTTC.

Notes on this clonotype: A junction end diverges from the germline sequence, so it may reflect a read error. The V call is TRBV29-1, the J call TRBJ1-6, with a weak D call TRBD1 (6 bases). Per germline, CDR1 SQVTM and CDR2 ANQGSEA. There are 15 residues in the CDR3. The CDR3 sequence is CSVDHSQGIGSSLHF. The CDR3 region has the DNA TGCAGTGTTGATCATAGCCAGGGGATTGGTTCATCCCTCCACTTT.

Comment on this clonotype: No conserved phenylalanine or tryptophan is present at the end of the CDR3, so a read error is the likely explanation. The DNA is omitted, as the CDR3 cannot be located on it reliably, and the CDR3 follows TCRdb's listing. The chain recombines TRBV6-5 with TRBJ2-3; TRBD2 is the table's D call, not checked against the DNA. Germline V gene data show CDR1 as MNHEY and CDR2 as SVGAGI. The CDR3 has 12 residues if both end residues are counted. The CDR3 sequence is CASSLSGGGLHS.

In the case of this clonotype: The junction differs from germline at one of its ends, possibly a read error. The chain couples TRBV4-3 to TRBJ1-6, with D perhaps matching TRBD1 (6 bases). CDR1 and CDR2 from the germline V gene are LGHNA and YSLEER. This CDR3 has 16 residues. The CDR3 DNA reads as TGTGCCAGCAGCTCCTGGGACATGGGAAGGAATTCGCCCCTCCACTTT. Residues: CASSSWDMGRNSPLHF.

This clonotype was seen a few times. The junction departs from germline at one end; a sequencing error may be responsible. The genes are TRBV11-2 and TRBJ2-7; TRBD2 might be the D (6 bases). Germline CDR1 SGHAT, CDR2 FQNNGV. The CDR3 length is 13 residues. CDR3 amino acids: CANSFGGASEQYF. The CDR3 DNA reads as TGTGCCAACAGCTTTGGCGGGGCTAGCGAGCAGTACTTC.

As concerns this clonotype: Compared with germline, one end of the junction differs, possibly owing to a read error. V is TRBV30 and J is TRBJ2-5; D is possibly TRBD2 (7 bases). The CDR3 has 13 amino acids. Germline V lookup: CDR1 GTSNPN, CDR2 SVGIG (reference sequence). DNA for the CDR3: TGTGCCTTAAACATAGGGGGGGCAGAGATCCAGTACTTC. Its protein is CALNIGGAEIQYF.

CDR3 nucleotides: TGTGCCAGCAGTGAAGTGAAGGGCCAGCCCCAGCATTTT. Translated, it gives CASSEVKGQPQHF. The chain couples TRBV6-1 to TRBJ1-5; D ambiguous. Germline V CDR1 and CDR2: MNHNS, SASEGT. V was clipped by 1 base and J by 7 bases, with 8 bases between them. CDR3 length equals 13 residues.

This clonotype was observed a single time. An end of the junction does not agree with germline; a read error may underlie this. The chain is built from TRBV2 and TRBJ2-7; 8 bases line up with TRBD2. The CDR3 spans 13 residues. CDR1 and CDR2 (germline): SNHLY, FYNNEI. The CDR3 loop reads CTSVGLAPYEQYF. The CDR3 DNA sequence: TGTACCAGCGTTGGACTAGCCCCCTACGAGCAGTACTTC.

The rearrangement joins TRBV13 to TRBJ2-2, with 8 bases identical to TRBD2. This CDR3 comprises 15 residues. V was clipped by 8 bases and J by 4 bases; unmatched bases: 9. Germline values: CDR1 PRHDT, CDR2 FYEKMQ (reference sequence). CDR3 DNA: TGTGCCAGCGCCAAAAGCGGGAGAGGCACCGGGGAGCTGTTTTTT. Its protein is CASAKSGRGTGELFF.

This clonotype was seen once. One junction end does not reproduce the germline sequence, and a read error may be involved. The gene calls are TRBV4-3 and TRBJ2-7; 11 nucleotides match TRBD2. CDR3 length: 15 residues. Per germline, CDR1 LGHNA and CDR2 YSLEER. The CDR3 here is CTSSQEVAGGHEQCF. For the CDR3, the DNA is TGCACCAGCAGCCAGGAGGTAGCGGGAGGGCACGAGCAGTGCTTC.

CDR3: CASSFRGPAYGYTF. Here the CDR3 DNA reads TGTGCCAGCAGTTTTAGGGGCCCAGCCTATGGCTACACCTTC. The chain is built from TRBV12-3 or TRBV12-4 and TRBJ1-2, with D possibly TRBD1 on 5 matching bases. V lost 3 bases and J lost 4, with 12 bases in between. This CDR3 is 14 amino acids long.

Remarks on this clonotype: One end of the junction is discordant with germline, which a read error may explain. V usage is TRBV5-4 and J usage is TRBJ1-2; the D gene is possibly TRBD1 (5 bases). The germline gives CDR1 SGHNT, CDR2 YYREEE (reference sequence). The CDR3 loop spans 19 amino acids. DNA for the CDR3: TGTGCCAGCAGCTTGGGTCTCGGTGGGGGACCCCATGGCGGGCAGGACTACATGTTC. Encoded protein: CASSLGLGGGPHGGQDYMF.

This clonotype was seen a single time. A junction boundary mismatches the germline segment, possibly from a read error. The rearrangement uses TRBV6-5 and TRBJ2-6; TRBD2 matches at 12 bases. Germline assignment: CDR1 MNHEY and CDR2 SVGAGI. The CDR3 has 19 residues. The DNA of the CDR3 is TGTGCCAACAGTTCGTCCGGGACTAGCGGGTATTTTGGGGCCAACGTCCTGACTTTC. It translates to CANSSSGTSGYFGANVLTF.

V gene TRBV11-2 combines with J gene TRBJ2-3, with TRBD2 identical over 14 bases. The CDR3 spans 16 residues. The germline gives CDR1 SGHAT, CDR2 FQNNGV. V lost 8 bases to trimming and J lost 6 bases; unmatched junction nucleotides: 10. The CDR3 region has the DNA TGTGCCAGCGGCTCCCCGGGACTAGCGGGAGTGGATACGCAGTATTTT. Amino acid sequence: CASGSPGLAGVDTQYF. Looking up the rest from reference TRBV11-2 and TRBJ2-3 gives the full variable domain: EAGVAQSPRYKIIEKRQSVAFWCNPISGHATLYWYQQILGQGPKLLIQFQNNGVVDDSQLPKDRFSAERLKGVDSTLKIQPAKLEDSAVYLCASGSPGLAGVDTQYFGPGTRLTVL.

Concerning this clonotype itself: A read error may account for a junction end that differs from germline. The chain is built from TRBV6-6 and TRBJ1-4, with TRBD1 identical over 9 bases. Germline CDR1 MNHNY, CDR2 SVGAGI (reference sequence). The CDR3 contains 15 residues. The DNA for the CDR3 is TGTACCAGTATTAAGGGACAGGGTCGTAATGAAAAACTGTTTTTT. Its protein is CTSIKGQGRNEKLFF.

About this clonotype: A much larger clone lies one base from this, so it may be a read error. This chain links TRBV5-1 with TRBJ1-2; no clear D. The CDR3 has 12 amino acids. V gave up 3 bases and J gave up 5 bases, with 8 bases separating them. The germline CDR1 and CDR2 sequences are SGHRS and YFSETQ. The CDR3 nucleotides read TGCGCCAGCAGCTCTGAACAGTATGGCTACACCTTC. The encoded protein is CASSSEQYGYTF.

As for this clonotype: One end of the junction is discordant with germline, which a read error may explain. The chain combines TRBV6-2 or TRBV6-3 with TRBJ2-5; 8 positions agree with TRBD1. This CDR3 is 13 amino acids long. Germline V gives CDR1 MNHEY, CDR2 SVGEGT. The CDR3 protein is CASSLDREETRYF. For the CDR3, the DNA is TGTGCCAGCAGCCTGGACAGGGAAGAGACCCGGTACTTC.